Here is one T cell receptor beta chain with its context. In preparing the TRB cDNA libraries, 5' RACE with UMI labels was used. Reanalyzing the 5' RACE reads, TCRdb keeps one entry per CDR3 protein, without DNA. The specimen's table records about 62,000 distinct CDR3 sequences. This specimen comes from a study of CXCR3-negative and CXCR3-positive naive CD8 T cells. The germline gives CDR1 MRHNA, CDR2 SNTAGT. The CDR3 is made up of 13 amino acids. Triplicate sorting captured roughly 300,000 cells each from every CD8+ T cell subset. The genes are TRBV6-4 and TRBJ1-5; TCRdb's D call of TRBD1 is untestable without DNA. The TCR sequence derives from a human donor in good health. Some clones in this sample may be carry-over from other donors' samples. Sequencing was carried out using naive CXCR3- CD8+ T cells from blood. Indicated subset: CD45RO-CCR7+CD27+CD95- naive CD8+ T cells lacking CXCR3 (TNR3-). CDR3: CASSDGANQPQHF.